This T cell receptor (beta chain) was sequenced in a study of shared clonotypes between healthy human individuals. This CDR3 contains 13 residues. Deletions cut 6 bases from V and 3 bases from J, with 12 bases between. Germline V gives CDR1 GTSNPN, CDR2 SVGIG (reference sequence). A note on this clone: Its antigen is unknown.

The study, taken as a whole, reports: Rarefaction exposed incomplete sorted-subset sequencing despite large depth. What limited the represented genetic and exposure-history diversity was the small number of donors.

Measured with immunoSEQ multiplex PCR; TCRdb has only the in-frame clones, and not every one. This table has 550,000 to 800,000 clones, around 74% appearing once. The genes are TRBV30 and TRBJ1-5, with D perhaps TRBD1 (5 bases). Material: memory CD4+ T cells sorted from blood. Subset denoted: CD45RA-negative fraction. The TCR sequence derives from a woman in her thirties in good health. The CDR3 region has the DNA TGTGCCTGTGGTCAGGGCAACAATCAGCCCCAGCATTTT. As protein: CACGQGNNQPQHF.